These 28 T cell receptor beta chains were all obtained from the same sample, sequenced in a study of blood T cells in healthy people across ages. Using a J-beta primer mix together with a sample-barcoded 5' primer, a second PCR was run for about 7 to 12 cycles. TCRdb recomputed calls from the 5' RACE reads with MiXCR, one row per CDR3 protein. The data hold roughly 800,000 distinct CDR3 sequences, with roughly 50% observed a single time. The sample was blood. These receptors were obtained from a young man in good health.

Worth noting for this clonotype: A much bigger clone sits one base away, suggesting this may be a read error. This chain joins TRBV28 and TRBJ1-2; D remains unclear. Germline V gene sequence: CDR1 MDHEN, CDR2 SYDVKM. The CDR3 is 13 residues long. V was pared by 7 bases and J by 8 bases, with 17 bases between. CDR3 DNA: TGTGCCAGCAAGAATGTGATGGTCGCGGGCTACACCTTC. Translated, it gives CASKNVMVAGYTF.

This rearrangement joins TRBV12-3 or TRBV12-4 to TRBJ2-3; TRBD2 aligns across 15 bases. The CDR3 is made up of 16 amino acids. The ends lost 6 bases at V and 5 bases at J; junction bases unmatched: 6. This CDR3 is CASRLRTSGREDTQYF. The CDR3 DNA reads TGTGCCAGCAGGCTAAGGACTAGCGGGAGGGAAGATACGCAGTATTTT.

The chain uses TRBV15 and TRBJ2-7; D call uncertain. The germline V gene has CDR1 LNHNV and CDR2 YYDKDF (reference sequence). With 0 bases removed from V and 3 bases from J, the gap between germline ends came to 9 bases. The CDR3 is 14 residues long. In nucleotides, the CDR3 is TGTGCCACCAGCAGAGATGCGAACAGCTACGAGCAGTACTTC. Translation gives CATSRDANSYEQYF. Full variable domain (remainder filled in from reference TRBV15 and TRBJ2-7): DAMVIQNPRYQVTQFGKPVTLSCSQTLNHNVMYWYQQKSSQAPKLLFHYYDKDFNNEADTPDNFQSRRPNTSFCFLDIRSPGLGDTAMYLCATSRDANSYEQYFGPGTRLTVT.

Notes on this clonotype: Because the CDR3's place on the DNA is in doubt, the DNA is left out and the CDR3 is given as listed by TCRdb. The genes are TRBV11-2 and TRBJ1-2; the D call of TRBD1 is as the table states it, not checked on the DNA. The germline gives CDR1 SGHAT, CDR2 FQNNGV. The CDR3 contains 15 residues when both ends are counted. The CDR3: CVSSLVGTGALGFTF.

The chain's CDR3 is CASSPRTGGVTDTQYF. The CDR3 region has the DNA TGCGCCAGCAGCCCGAGGACAGGGGGCGTCACAGATACGCAGTATTTT. V gene TRBV5-1 combines with J gene TRBJ2-3; 11 positions match TRBD1. The germline V gene has CDR1 SGHRS and CDR2 YFSETQ. This CDR3 is 16 amino acids long. V lost 4 bases, J lost 2 bases, and 6 bases stayed unmatched.

This clonotype was seen a few times. The chain employs TRBV28 and TRBJ2-5; D is perhaps TRBD1 (6 bases). From germline, CDR1 is MDHEN and CDR2 SYDVKM. This CDR3 comprises 15 residues. V was shortened by 6 bases and J by 2 bases, with 16 bases between the two germline ends. CDR3 protein: CASRDRTRGQETQYF. The DNA for the CDR3 is TGTGCCAGCAGAGACAGGACAAGGGGTCAAGAGACCCAGTACTTC.

The rearrangement links TRBV7-9 to TRBJ2-3, with TRBD2 matching over 14 bases. The CDR3 is 20 amino acids. J lost 2 bases, V lost 1 base, and 11 bases had no gene match. The germline CDR1 and CDR2 sequences are SEHNR and FQNEAQ (reference sequence). CDR3 in amino acids: CASSLGSRTSGGLHTDTQYF. The CDR3 nucleotides are TGTGCCAGCAGCTTAGGGTCCCGGACTAGCGGGGGGCTCCACACAGATACGCAGTATTTT.

This clonotype occurred a few times. CDR3 protein: CSAPTSGRFPSYNEQFF. The CDR3 nucleotides are TGCAGTGCTCCTACTAGCGGGAGGTTCCCATCCTACAATGAGCAGTTCTTC. The chain recombines TRBV20-1 with TRBJ2-1, with TRBD2 matching 12 bases. Germline CDR1 is DFQATT and CDR2 is SNEGSKA (reference sequence). Unmatched junction bases numbered 9, after V lost 5 bases and J lost 1 base. The CDR3 covers 17 residues.

This clonotype was counted between two and nine times. CDR3 DNA sequence: TGTGCCAGCAGCTTTAGGACAGGGAGGGAGCAGTACTTC. Residues: CASSFRTGREQYF. The chain carries TRBV7-9 and TRBJ2-5; possibly TRBD1 for D (8 bases). Per the germline V gene, CDR1 is SEHNR and CDR2 is FQNEAQ (reference sequence). Trimming cost V 3 bases and J 11 bases, with 16 bases left between them. The CDR3 extends over 13 amino acids.

About this clonotype itself: No DNA is shown, since the ends of the CDR3 on it are uncertain; the CDR3 is the one TCRdb lists. The chain is built from TRBV27 and TRBJ1-6. Termini included, the CDR3 measures 12 amino acids. Germline CDR1 is MNHEY and CDR2 is SMNVEV (reference sequence). CDR3 region: CASSSSRSPLHF.

This chain connects TRBV20-1 to TRBJ2-1; a weak D match, TRBD2 (7 bases). CDR3 length: 13 residues. V was pared by 5 bases and J by 10 bases, with 18 bases between. Germline loops: CDR1 DFQATT, CDR2 SNEGSKA (reference sequence). CDR3 DNA: TGCAGTGCTGGAAGGGCGGGGGCGGGGGAGCAGTTCTTC. This encodes CSAGRAGAGEQFF.

V usage is TRBV7-2 and J usage is TRBJ2-3; D unclear. The germline V gene has CDR1 SGHTA and CDR2 FQGNSA. The CDR3 contains 18 residues. V lost 0 bases, J lost 2 bases, and 18 bases lay in between. This CDR3 is CASSLALGFRRITDTQYF. CDR3 DNA sequence: TGTGCCAGCAGCTTAGCGCTTGGGTTTAGACGGATCACAGATACGCAGTATTTT.

The chain has TRBV7-9 and TRBJ1-4; possibly TRBD1 for D (5 bases). This CDR3 has 16 amino acids. CDR1 is SEHNR, CDR2 FQNEAQ, per germline (reference sequence). The V and J ends lost 6 bases and 6 bases respectively, with 20 bases between them. The CDR3 here is CASSWGTAVDDEKLFF. CDR3 DNA: TGTGCCAGCAGTTGGGGGACCGCCGTCGATGATGAAAAACTGTTTTTT.

The DNA for the CDR3 is TGTGCCACGGGGGGACTAGCGGGACACACCGGGGAGCTGTTTTTT. This sequence encodes CATGGLAGHTGELFF. This sequence joins TRBV2 and TRBJ2-2, with 13 bases identical to TRBD2. CDR3 size: 15 residues. The V and J ends lost 10 bases and 3 bases, in that order; junction bases with no gene match: 5. Per the germline V gene, CDR1 is SNHLY and CDR2 is FYNNEI. Full variable domain (remainder filled in from reference TRBV2 and TRBJ2-2): EPEVTQTPSHQVTQMGQEVILRCVPISNHLYFYWYRQILGQKVEFLVSFYNNEISEKSEIFDDQFSVERPDGSNFTLKIRSTKLEDSAMYFCATGGLAGHTGELFFGEGSRLTVL.

This clonotype occurred a few times. V gene TRBV6-4 combines with J gene TRBJ2-3; D call uncertain. This CDR3 has 15 residues. Trimming shortened V by 4 bases and J by 1 base, and 12 bases separated the two germline ends. Germline CDR1 is MRHNA and CDR2 is SNTAGT. The CDR3: CASSAAVEGTDTQYF. The CDR3 nucleotides read TGTGCCAGCAGTGCTGCTGTAGAGGGCACAGATACGCAGTATTTT.

The chain has TRBV2 and TRBJ2-7; 8 nucleotides align to TRBD1. The length of the CDR3 is 13 residues. V gave up 8 bases and J gave up 6 bases; unmatched junction bases: 9. The V gene's germline CDR1 is SNHLY and CDR2 FYNNEI. CDR3: CASGGQGILEQYF. For the CDR3, the DNA is TGTGCCAGCGGTGGACAGGGTATACTCGAGCAGTACTTC. The whole variable domain, remainder taken from reference TRBV2 and TRBJ2-7, is EPEVTQTPSHQVTQMGQEVILRCVPISNHLYFYWYRQILGQKVEFLVSFYNNEISEKSEIFDDQFSVERPDGSNFTLKIRSTKLEDSAMYFCASGGQGILEQYFGPGTRLTVT.

To note about this clonotype: One end of the junction does not line up with germline, which may come from a read error. The chain recombines TRBV13 with TRBJ2-7; D tentatively reads TRBD1 or TRBD2 (5 bases each). In germline, CDR1 is PRHDT, CDR2 FYEKMQ (reference sequence). The CDR3 has 15 residues. The CDR3 DNA follows: TGTGCCAGCAGCCTAGGGGATCTGGGGGCCTACGAGCAGTACTTC. Protein: CASSLGDLGAYEQYF.

V is TRBV6-2 or TRBV6-3 and J is TRBJ2-7; no reliable D call. The ends were cut back, 3 bases at V and 0 bases at J, with 12 bases in the middle. Germline V lookup: CDR1 MNHEY, CDR2 SVGEGT. The CDR3 length is 15 residues. CDR3 region: CASSYTSKGSYEQYF. CDR3 sequence (DNA): TGTGCCAGCAGTTATACTTCTAAGGGCTCCTACGAGCAGTACTTC.

The J gene is TRBJ2-7, the V gene TRBV7-9; 9 nucleotides line up with TRBD1. Trimming took 5 bases from V and 6 from J; bases not matched to a gene: 17. This CDR3 is 17 amino acids long. From germline, CDR1 is SEHNR and CDR2 FQNEAQ (reference sequence). The chain's CDR3 is CASSPARGGGQGFEQYF. The DNA of the CDR3 is TGTGCCAGCAGCCCAGCTCGTGGCGGGGGACAGGGTTTCGAGCAGTACTTC.

This clonotype has more than one count but fewer than ten. The V and J genes are TRBV11-2 and TRBJ2-1; D gene ambiguous. The CDR3 has 12 residues. The V end lost 7 bases, the J end lost 5 bases, and 9 bases lay between the germline ends. Germline V lookup: CDR1 SGHAT, CDR2 FQNNGV. The CDR3 spells CASTSKNNEQFF. CDR3 nucleotides: TGTGCCAGCACCTCCAAAAACAATGAGCAGTTCTTC.

This rearrangement joins TRBV11-2 to TRBJ2-3, with D maybe TRBD2 (5 bases). V lost 5 bases and J lost 4, with 13 bases in between. This CDR3 is 14 amino acids long. The germline V gene has CDR1 SGHAT and CDR2 FQNNGV. The CDR3 region is CASSLQLVPDTQYF. Written as DNA, the CDR3 is TGTGCCAGCAGCCTACAACTAGTCCCAGATACGCAGTATTTT. The full variable domain, with the rest looked up from reference TRBV11-2 and TRBJ2-3, is EAGVAQSPRYKIIEKRQSVAFWCNPISGHATLYWYQQILGQGPKLLIQFQNNGVVDDSQLPKDRFSAERLKGVDSTLKIQPAKLEDSAVYLCASSLQLVPDTQYFGPGTRLTVL.

The gene calls are TRBV7-6 and TRBJ2-1; 9 nucleotides agree with TRBD2. The CDR3 has 16 residues. V shed 5 bases and J 0 bases; nucleotides not matched to a gene: 5. Germline CDR1 and CDR2: SGHVS and FNYEAQ. CDR3 nucleotide sequence: TGTGCCAGCAGCATTAGCGGGGGTAGCTCCTACAATGAGCAGTTCTTC. This encodes CASSISGGSSYNEQFF. The full variable domain, its missing parts supplied by reference TRBV7-6 and TRBJ2-1, is GAGVSQSPRYKVTKRGQDVALRCDPISGHVSLYWYRQALGQGPEFLTYFNYEAQQDKSGLPNDRFSAERPEGSISTLTIQRTEQRDSAMYRCASSISGGSSYNEQFFGPGTRLTVL.

V and J are TRBV12-3 or TRBV12-4 and TRBJ2-3; a possible D gene is TRBD1 (6 bases). The CDR3 is made up of 13 amino acids. V was cut by 6 bases and J by 5 bases, with 12 bases left in between. CDR3 residues: CASRQTGRDTQYF. The CDR3 nucleotides are TGTGCCAGCAGGCAGACAGGTAGAGATACGCAGTATTTT.

The chain has TRBV9 and TRBJ2-3; possibly TRBD1 for D (5 bases). The ends were cut back, 4 bases at V and 3 bases at J, with 18 bases in the middle. The germline CDR1 and CDR2 sequences are SGDLS and YYNGEE. This CDR3 is built from 16 residues. For the CDR3, the DNA is TGTGCCAGCAGCATCCACGACAGACCCGGGACAGATACGCAGTATTTT. Its translation: CASSIHDRPGTDTQYF. The variable domain in full, completed from reference TRBV9 and TRBJ2-3, reads DSGVTQTPKHLITATGQRVTLRCSPRSGDLSVYWYQQSLDQGLQFLIQYYNGEERAKGNILERFSAQQFPDLHSELNLSSLELGDSALYFCASSIHDRPGTDTQYFGPGTRLTVL.

This clonotype was seen only a few times. CDR3 sequence reads: CASRGLPFYEQYF. CDR3 DNA sequence: TGTGCCAGCAGGGGACTACCTTTCTACGAGCAGTACTTC. The chain carries TRBV6-2 or TRBV6-3 and TRBJ2-7, with TRBD2 matching 7 bases. V shed 6 bases, J shed 3 bases, and the junction held 5 bases outside the gene matches. CDR3 length: 13 residues. CDR1 is MNHEY, CDR2 SVGEGT, per germline.

This clonotype was seen more than once but under ten times. V gene TRBV29-1 combines with J gene TRBJ2-7; possible D gene TRBD1, 5 bases. Per germline, CDR1 SQVTM and CDR2 ANQGSEA. This CDR3 is 14 amino acids long. The germline V and J ends were trimmed by 7 bases and 5 bases, with 21 bases remaining between them. CDR3 loop: CSAQVAAGSDEQYF. The CDR3 DNA reads as TGCAGCGCCCAGGTGGCTGCAGGGTCCGACGAGCAGTACTTC.

This clonotype showed up just once. This chain uses TRBV20-1 with TRBJ2-5, with TRBD2 matching over 9 bases. Germline trimming cut 4 bases from V and 1 base from J; bases unmatched to any gene: 4. The CDR3 is 14 residues long. Per the germline V gene, CDR1 is DFQATT and CDR2 is SNEGSKA (reference sequence). CDR3 sequence reads: CSAKKAGGQETQYF. For the CDR3, the DNA is TGCAGTGCTAAAAAAGCGGGAGGCCAAGAGACCCAGTACTTC.

The CDR3 region has the DNA TGTGCCAGTAGTAGCAAGGATGGGACAGGGGTTTCAGATACGCAGTATTTT. It yields the protein CASSSKDGTGVSDTQYF. The J gene is TRBJ2-3, the V gene TRBV19, with 10 bases lining up with TRBD1. The junction had 11 bases not matched to a gene; V was cut back by 4 bases and J by 4 bases. The V gene's germline CDR1 is LNHDA and CDR2 SQIVND (reference sequence). CDR3 length equals 17 residues.